This T cell receptor beta chain comes out of a study of blood T cell repertoires in COVID-19. On the study more broadly: Specimens from acute and convalescent COVID-19 originated in the United States, Italy and Spain. Sources were T cells, B-cell-depleted T cells, or PBMCs; the material itself was cDNA or gDNA.

Germline CDR1 reads MNHEY; CDR2 reads SVGAGI. Trimming at V came to 4 bases and at J to 8 bases, leaving 2 bases not matched to a gene. CDR3 size: 14 residues. In the original processing: Scientists estimated how many nucleated cells there were by amplifying reference gene primers. Sequenced by immunoSEQ multiplex PCR; TCRdb stores in-frame clones only, minus some. V and J calls and clone size are given by that table; D and trimming were obtained from the DNA. The sample has about 170,000 clones, roughly 84% seen once. The chain carries TRBV6-5 and TRBJ2-1, with 13 bases identical to TRBD2. This sequence originates from a woman aged 60-70 years with acute or convalescent COVID-19. The source material was peripheral blood. CDR3 bases: TGTGCCAGCAGTTGGACTAGCGGGGGCGATGAGCAGTTCTTC. Its protein is CASSWTSGGDEQFF.